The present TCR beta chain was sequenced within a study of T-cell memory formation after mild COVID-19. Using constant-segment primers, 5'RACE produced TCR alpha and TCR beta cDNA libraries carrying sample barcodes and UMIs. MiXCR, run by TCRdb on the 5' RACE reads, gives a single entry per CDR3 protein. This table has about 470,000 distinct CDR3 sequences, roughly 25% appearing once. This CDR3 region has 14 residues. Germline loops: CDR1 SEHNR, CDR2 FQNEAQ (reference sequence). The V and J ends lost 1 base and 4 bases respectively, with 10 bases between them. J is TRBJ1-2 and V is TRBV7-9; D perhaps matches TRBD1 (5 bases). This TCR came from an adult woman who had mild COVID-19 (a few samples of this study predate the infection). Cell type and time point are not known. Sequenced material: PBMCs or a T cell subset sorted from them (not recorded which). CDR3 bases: TGTGCCAGCAGCTTAGGACAGTTGGGCTATGGCTACACCTTC. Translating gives CASSLGQLGYGYTF.